This T cell receptor beta chain appears in the sequencing data of a study of human T cells and chemical hapten exposure. Study background: The sensitizer, 2% DPC, was used on 2 cm by 2 cm of upper inner arm skin.

Unique molecular identifiers were affixed to discrete cDNA molecules within the library. TCRdb reanalysed the RACE reads using MiXCR and keeps one entry per CDR3 protein. The sample records some 180,000 distinct CDR3 sequences, approximately 20% being singletons. Germline CDR1 and CDR2: MNHEY and SVGEGT. The CDR3 has 15 residues. The V gene lost 2 bases and the J gene lost 7 bases, with 15 bases spanning the gap. Time point of the sample: patch test 1, 2 weeks after DPC sensitization. Treatment meaning: therapeutic diphenylcyclopropenone sensitization with weekly scalp DPC. Unfractionated whole blood yielded the extracted total RNA.

This chain joins TRBV6-2 or TRBV6-3 and TRBJ2-1; maybe TRBD2 (5 bases). This clonotype was obtained from a woman in her forties or fifties with alopecia areata. Some clones in this sample may be carry-over from other donors' samples. The sequencing here drew on whole blood, taken in connection with sensitization to the hapten diphenylcyclopropenone (DPC). The CDR3 is CASSYLAGPNNEQFF. The DNA of the CDR3 is TGTGCCAGCAGTTACCTGGCGGGCCCGAATAATGAGCAGTTCTTC.